This TCR beta chain appears in the sequencing data of a study of CD8+CD57+ T cells in acquired aplastic anemia. Genomic DNA, serving as template, underwent TCR beta VDJ and CDR3 profiling. Each CDR3 protein gets one entry after TCRdb re-called the reads with MiXCR. The sample has about 40,000 distinct CDR3 sequences, less than 65% seen once. In patients chosen for sequencing, flow cytometry had shown CD8+CD57+ cell expansion. This clonotype occurred many times. This TCR was sampled from a human donor with aplastic anemia. Input material: sorted CD4+, CD8+, or CD8+CD57+ T cells (not recorded which) from PBMCs.

CDR3 sequence reads: CASSRGTEEETQYF. The CDR3, as DNA: TGTGCCAGCAGCCGAGGGACAGAGGAAGAGACCCAGTACTTC. The chain joins TRBV5-6 to TRBJ2-5, with 7 bases matching TRBD1. This CDR3 spans 14 amino acids. Germline V gene sequence: CDR1 SGHDT, CDR2 YYEEEE. V trimming: 4 bases; J trimming: 3 bases; junction bases outside the gene matches: 6.